A single sample is the source of the 9 T cell receptor beta chains below, sequenced in a study of blood T cell repertoires in COVID-19. Repertoires were generated with immunoSEQ multiplex PCR, while TCRdb's copy carries only in-frame clones and drops some. The sample yields 260,000 or so clones, more than 70% seen once. Input material: PBMCs or T cells enriched from blood (not recorded which). These receptors were collected from a woman in her 40s with acute COVID-19.

V usage is TRBV28 and J usage is TRBJ1-4; 7 bases align to TRBD1. This CDR3 region has 16 residues. V was clipped by 3 bases and J by 2 bases; unmatched bases: 6. The germline V gene has CDR1 MDHEN and CDR2 SYDVKM. This CDR3 reads CASSLSQGVTNEKLFF. The CDR3 region has the DNA TGTGCCAGCAGTTTGAGCCAGGGGGTTACTAATGAAAAACTGTTTTTT.

The rearrangement joins TRBV7-9 to TRBJ1-5; TRBD1 aligns across 8 bases. The CDR3 consists of 17 residues. J gave up 2 bases and V 1 base, and 7 bases lay outside the gene matches. The germline V gene encodes CDR1 SEHNR and CDR2 FQNEAQ (reference sequence). The CDR3 here is CASSLGSGGDGNQPQHF. The CDR3 nucleotides are TGTGCCAGCAGCTTAGGTTCAGGGGGCGACGGCAATCAGCCCCAGCATTTT.

This chain joins TRBV9 and TRBJ1-1, with TRBD1 identical over 8 bases. J lost 6 bases, V lost 4 bases, and 11 bases had no gene match. CDR3 size: 15 residues. Germline values: CDR1 SGDLS, CDR2 YYNGEE. Here the CDR3 DNA reads TGTGCCAGCAGCCCCCGGACAGGGAGTTTATCTGAAGCTTTCTTT. Encoded protein: CASSPRTGSLSEAFF.

The rearrangement links TRBV28 to TRBJ1-1; D unresolved. CDR1 and CDR2 from the germline V gene are MDHEN and SYDVKM. This CDR3 region has 14 residues. With 5 bases removed from V and 0 bases from J, the gap between germline ends came to 10 bases. The CDR3 sequence: CASSQQPMNTEAFF. The CDR3 nucleotides read TGTGCCAGCAGTCAACAGCCCATGAACACTGAAGCTTTCTTT.

The chain combines TRBV29-1 with TRBJ2-1; TRBD2 is a possible D gene (5 bases). Germline V gene lookup returns CDR1 SQVTM and CDR2 ANQGSEA. Trimming stripped 4 bases from V and 0 bases from J, with 10 bases between. The CDR3 covers 14 residues. Here the CDR3 reads CSVGRRDSYNEQFF. CDR3 DNA sequence: TGCAGCGTTGGGAGGCGCGACTCCTACAATGAGCAGTTCTTC.

This chain connects TRBV6-4 to TRBJ2-7, with D perhaps TRBD1 (8 bases). CDR1 is MRHNA, CDR2 SNTAGT, per germline. The length of the CDR3 is 16 residues. Trimming shortened V by 5 bases and J by 3 bases, and 20 bases separated the two germline ends. The CDR3 loop is CASSPGGQEGFYEQYF. The CDR3 DNA reads as TGTGCCAGCAGTCCGGGGGGACAGGAGGGGTTCTACGAGCAGTACTTC.

The J gene is TRBJ2-1, the V gene TRBV28; 7 bases align to TRBD2. Germline trimming cut 0 bases from V and 9 bases from J; bases unmatched to any gene: 8. Germline CDR1 MDHEN, CDR2 SYDVKM. There are 15 residues in the CDR3. CDR3 in DNA: TGTGCCAGCAGTTTATGGACTAGCCTTTATAGTGAGCAGTTCTTC. Translating it yields CASSLWTSLYSEQFF.

The chain joins TRBV12-5 to TRBJ2-1; TRBD2 matches 13 bases. Unmatched junction bases numbered 10, after V lost 7 bases and J lost 7 bases. Germline-derived CDR1 and CDR2 are LGHNT and FRNRAP. This CDR3 region has 16 residues. The CDR3 DNA follows: TGTGCTAGTGCCCCGACTAGCGGGAGGATCGGGAATGAGCAGTTCTTC. Translating gives CASAPTSGRIGNEQFF.

This rearrangement joins TRBV7-8 to TRBJ1-4; 8 nucleotides line up with TRBD1. The trim removed 5 bases at V and 0 bases at J, leaving 5 bases unmatched. CDR3 length: 16 residues. Germline V CDR1 and CDR2: SGHVS, FQNEAQ. Here the CDR3 reads CASSDRGFATNEKLFF. The CDR3 DNA follows: TGTGCCAGCAGCGACAGGGGATTTGCAACTAATGAAAAACTGTTTTTT.